The 18 T cell receptor beta chains listed next were all sequenced from one sample in a study of cytomegalovirus exposure and HLA in healthy donors (dated by TCRdb to about 2017). Libraries were built with the immunoSEQ multiplex PCR assay. The multiplex PCR relied on a mix of 60 forward primers for TCR Vbeta segments and 13 reverse primers for TCR Jbeta segments. The source is immuneACCESS, and TCRdb retained only in-frame sequences with V and J called. Part of the clones is not carried over; for the studies checked, unresolved V genes explain less than half of this, and the remainder is unexplained. The table for this sample shows about 200,000 clones. 0.95% to 1.3% of the sample goes to the ten largest clones. The material sequenced was PBMCs. The source is a girl aged 2-10 years in good health and CMV-seropositive.

V is TRBV5-6 and J is TRBJ1-3; D uncertain. Germline lookup yields CDR1 SGHDT and CDR2 YYEEEE. This CDR3 spans 14 amino acids. The V end was cut by 5 bases, the J end by 4 bases, with 13 bases between. CDR3 protein: CASSRSGSGNTIYF. The DNA of the CDR3 is TGTGCCAGCAGTCGGTCGGGATCCGGAAACACCATATATTTT. Combining the CDR3 with reference TRBV5-6 and TRBJ1-3 gives the whole variable domain DAGVTQSPTHLIKTRGQQVTLRCSPKSGHDTVSWYQQALGQGPQFIFQYYEEEERQRGNFPDRFSGHQFPNYSSELNVNALLLGDSALYLCASSRSGSGNTIYFGEGSWLTVV.

The chain employs TRBV10-1 and TRBJ2-2, with 8 bases lining up with TRBD2. Unmatched junction bases numbered 4, after V lost 7 bases and J lost 6 bases. The CDR3 loop spans 13 amino acids. Germline V gene lookup returns CDR1 WNHNN and CDR2 SYGVQD (reference sequence). The CDR3 here is CASTSGSSGELFF. The CDR3 nucleotides read TGCGCCAGCACCAGCGGGAGTTCCGGGGAGCTGTTTTTT.

Written as DNA, the CDR3 is TGTGCCAGCTCGTTGAACGAGGGAGGAAACATTCAGTACTTC. It translates to CASSLNEGGNIQYF. The chain combines TRBV18 with TRBJ2-4; maybe TRBD2 (6 bases). CDR3 length: 14 amino acids. Trimming pared 6 bases from V and 6 bases from J, leaving 15 bases between. Germline CDR1 reads KGHSH; CDR2 reads LQKENI. Combining the CDR3 with reference TRBV18 and TRBJ2-4 gives the whole variable domain NAGVMQNPRHLVRRRGQEARLRCSPMKGHSHVYWYRQLPEEGLKFMVYLQKENIIDESGMPKERFSAEFPKEGPSILRIQQVVRGDSAAYFCASSLNEGGNIQYFGAGTRLSVL.

The rearrangement uses TRBV19 and TRBJ1-1; TRBD1 might be the D (6 bases). This CDR3 comprises 15 residues. Per germline, CDR1 LNHDA and CDR2 SQIVND (reference sequence). With 5 bases removed from V and 6 bases from J, the gap between germline ends came to 19 bases. CDR3 nucleotides: TGTGCCAGTAGTCCCCCTCGAGGGGGGGTATCTGAAGCTTTCTTT. Its translation: CASSPPRGGVSEAFF. Full variable domain (rest looked up from reference TRBV19 and TRBJ1-1): DGGITQSPKYLFRKEGQNVTLSCEQNLNHDAMYWYRQDPGQGLRLIYYSQIVNDFQKGDIAEGYSVSREKKESFPLTVTSAQKNPTAFYLCASSPPRGGVSEAFFGQGTRLTVV.

This chain joins TRBV5-1 and TRBJ2-5; TRBD2 matches 7 bases. Germline CDR1 reads SGHRS; CDR2 reads YFSETQ. Unmatched junction bases numbered 4, after V lost 0 bases and J lost 5 bases. This CDR3 spans 14 amino acids. Here the CDR3 reads CASSLASGRETQYF. In DNA, the CDR3 is TGCGCCAGCAGCTTGGCTAGCGGAAGGGAGACCCAGTACTTC.

V usage is TRBV5-4 and J usage is TRBJ2-7; D is ambiguous. CDR1 is SGHNT, CDR2 YYREEE, per germline (reference sequence). The length of the CDR3 is 11 residues. The V end lost 3 bases, the J end lost 2 bases, and 3 bases lay between the germline ends. The CDR3 DNA is TGTGCCAGCAGCTCCACCTACGAGCAGTACTTC. Translation: CASSSTYEQYF.

The chain couples TRBV14 to TRBJ2-7; D unclear. The CDR3 runs 16 residues. CDR1 is SGHDN, CDR2 FVKESK, per germline. Trimming cost V 6 bases and J 5 bases, with 23 bases left between them. CDR3 residues: CASSPNEGEPYHEQYF. The CDR3 nucleotides read TGTGCCAGCAGTCCGAATGAAGGAGAACCTTATCACGAGCAGTACTTC.

The chain employs TRBV5-1 and TRBJ2-5; D remains ambiguous. The CDR3 consists of 12 residues. The germline V gene encodes CDR1 SGHRS and CDR2 YFSETQ. V lost 4 bases to trimming and J lost 2 bases, with 6 bases between them. The CDR3: CASSQAQETQYF. CDR3 sequence (DNA): TGCGCCAGCAGCCAGGCTCAAGAGACCCAGTACTTC.

V gene TRBV27 combines with J gene TRBJ2-1; 15 bases fit TRBD2. The germline gives CDR1 MNHEY, CDR2 SMNVEV (reference sequence). V was pared by 8 bases and J by 1 base, with 3 bases of the junction left unmatched. The CDR3 covers 16 residues. The CDR3 protein is CASGLAGGISYNEQFF. In nucleotides, the CDR3 is TGTGCCAGCGGACTAGCGGGAGGGATTTCCTACAATGAGCAGTTCTTC.

The rearrangement joins TRBV7-2 to TRBJ2-7, with D perhaps TRBD2 (6 bases). CDR3 size: 18 residues. With 0 bases removed from V and 3 bases from J, the gap between germline ends came to 21 bases. Germline V lookup: CDR1 SGHTA, CDR2 FQGNSA. CDR3 DNA: TGTGCCAGCAGCTTAGCCCTGAGTGTTCGGGGGTTCGGCTACGAGCAGTACTTC. Amino acid sequence: CASSLALSVRGFGYEQYF.

The chain joins TRBV7-2 to TRBJ2-2; TRBD2 matches at 10 bases. The J segment lost 3 bases and the V segment lost 1 base, leaving 11 bases of the junction unmatched. The germline gives CDR1 SGHTA, CDR2 FQGNSA. The CDR3 is made up of 19 amino acids. The CDR3 loop reads CASSLGGALGTSDTGELFF. The DNA for the CDR3 is TGTGCCAGCAGCTTAGGAGGGGCGTTGGGGACTAGCGACACCGGGGAGCTGTTTTTT.

The genes are TRBV5-1 and TRBJ2-1; TRBD2 matches 7 bases. Germline trimming cut 0 bases from V and 3 bases from J; bases unmatched to any gene: 6. CDR1 and CDR2 (germline): SGHRS, YFSETQ. This CDR3 contains 16 residues. This CDR3 reads CASSLAEGGFYNEQFF. CDR3 sequence (DNA): TGCGCCAGCAGCTTGGCCGAGGGAGGGTTCTACAATGAGCAGTTCTTC.

The V gene is TRBV6-5, the J gene TRBJ1-1; D is ambiguous. Trimming took 2 bases from V and 1 from J, leaving 8 bases between them. The length of the CDR3 is 14 residues. Per the germline V gene, CDR1 is MNHEY and CDR2 is SVGAGI. The chain's CDR3 is CASSYVSGNTEAFF. Here the CDR3 DNA reads TGTGCCAGCAGTTACGTATCGGGGAACACTGAAGCTTTCTTT.

The chain combines TRBV7-6 with TRBJ2-2; 7 positions match TRBD2. The junction had 5 bases not matched to a gene; V was cut back by 4 bases and J by 0 bases. Germline CDR1 and CDR2: SGHVS and FNYEAQ. The CDR3 sequence is 16 residues long. The CDR3 nucleotides read TGTGCCAGCAGCTACACTAGCGAGACGAACACCGGGGAGCTGTTTTTT. Protein: CASSYTSETNTGELFF.

This sequence joins TRBV7-9 and TRBJ2-1, with 8 bases that match TRBD1. The junction had 9 bases not matched to a gene; V was cut back by 8 bases and J by 3 bases. The CDR3 extends over 15 amino acids. Germline CDR1 reads SEHNR; CDR2 reads FQNEAQ (reference sequence). The CDR3 is CASLVGQGIYNEQFF. Written as DNA, the CDR3 is TGTGCCAGCCTCGTCGGACAGGGTATCTACAATGAGCAGTTCTTC.

The rearrangement links TRBV4-1 to TRBJ2-7; TRBD2 might be the D (6 bases). The V end lost 1 base, the J end lost 3 bases, and 13 bases lay between the germline ends. CDR3 length: 15 amino acids. Germline values: CDR1 MGHRA, CDR2 YSYEKL. CDR3 nucleotide sequence: TGCGCCAGCAGCCAAGCACTAGCTCCCGACTACGAGCAGTACTTC. Its protein is CASSQALAPDYEQYF.

The rearrangement uses TRBV2 and TRBJ2-6; TRBD2 is a possible D gene (5 bases). The germline gives CDR1 SNHLY, CDR2 FYNNEI. The CDR3 runs to 15 residues. V dropped 7 bases and J dropped 2 bases, with 12 bases sitting between them. Here the CDR3 DNA reads TGTGCCAGCACCCTATGGGGAGCTGGGGCCAACGTCCTGACTTTC. Its protein product is CASTLWGAGANVLTF. The full variable domain, rest sourced from reference TRBV2 and TRBJ2-6, is EPEVTQTPSHQVTQMGQEVILRCVPISNHLYFYWYRQILGQKVEFLVSFYNNEISEKSEIFDDQFSVERPDGSNFTLKIRSTKLEDSAMYFCASTLWGAGANVLTFGAGSRLTVL.

The chain links TRBV10-3 to TRBJ2-3, with a weak D call TRBD1 (6 bases). Per germline, CDR1 ENHRY and CDR2 SYGVKD. This CDR3 has 13 amino acids. Trimming left V 8 bases short and J 2 bases short, with 11 bases between. The CDR3 bases are TGTGCCATCCGGGCAGGGGTCACAGATACGCAGTATTTT. Translation: CAIRAGVTDTQYF.